The rows below give T cell receptor beta chains drawn from one sample of a study of molecular identifiers for immune sequencing clone quantification. TCRdb recomputed calls from the PCR reads with MiXCR, one row per CDR3 protein. The sample holds some 320,000 distinct CDR3 sequences, about 23% seen once. The sequenced sample was naive CD8+ T cells from blood, with Jurkat cell RNA spiked in. Receptor source: a human donor in good health. Some libraries in this study had Jurkat cell RNA spiked in. Both conserved end residues are part of each CDR3. D genes are given only for firm matches. Only some rows state a clone size, as once, few, many or a class for expanded clones.

V gene	D gene	J gene	clone size	CDR3 protein	CDR3 DNA
TRBV29-1	.	TRBJ2-2	.	CSVGRVVGEDTGELFF	TGCAGCGTTGGCCGAGTTGTGGGAGAGGATACCGGGGAGCTGTTTTTT
TRBV20-1	.	TRBJ2-5	.	CSPEAQYF	TGCAGTCCAGAGGCCCAGTACTTC
TRBV6-5	.	TRBJ2-1	few	CASSYSTGNEQFF	TGTGCCAGCAGTTACTCGACTGGTAATGAGCAGTTCTTC
TRBV12-3/TRBV12-4	TRBD1	TRBJ2-1	few	CASSLAGQVYEQFF	TGTGCCAGCAGTTTAGCTGGACAGGTTTATGAGCAGTTCTTC
TRBV28	.	TRBJ2-7	few	CASSSGPQTFLSYEQYF	TGTGCCAGCAGTTCCGGACCTCAGACATTCCTCTCCTACGAGCAGTACTTC
TRBV7-7	TRBD1	TRBJ2-5	.	CASSLGTGAGAGQYF	TGTGCCAGCAGCTTAGGGACAGGGGCTGGAGCGGGCCAGTACTTC
TRBV2	.	TRBJ1-5	many	CASSENQGYQPQHF	TGTGCCAGCAGTGAAAATCAGGGATATCAGCCCCAGCATTTT
TRBV30	.	TRBJ2-7	many	CAWSLGSSYEQYF	TGTGCCTGGAGTCTAGGGAGCTCCTACGAGCAGTACTTC
TRBV28	.	TRBJ2-7	many	CASSTVGRGLSYEQYF	TGTGCCAGCAGCACGGTGGGACGGGGGCTATCCTACGAGCAGTACTTC
TRBV20-1	.	TRBJ2-7	.	CSARVPDINEQYF	TGCAGTGCTAGAGTCCCGGACATCAACGAGCAGTACTTC
TRBV29-1	.	TRBJ1-5	many	CSVTGSNDQPQHF	TGCAGCGTCACCGGCAGCAATGATCAGCCCCAGCATTTT
TRBV6-5	.	TRBJ2-2	few	CASSYTAGGELFF	TGTGCCAGCAGTTACACGGCTGGCGGGGAGCTGTTTTTT
TRBV4-1	.	TRBJ2-3	.	CASSQEYRGTDTQYF	TGCGCCAGCAGCCAAGAGTACAGGGGCACAGATACGCAGTATTTT
TRBV20-1	TRBD1	TRBJ1-6	few	CSAGTGGSPLHF	TGCAGTGCCGGGACAGGGGGCTCACCCCTCCACTTT
TRBV7-9	.	TRBJ1-4	many	CASSPPGDNEKLFF	TGTGCCAGCAGCCCACCGGGGGATAATGAAAAACTGTTTTTT
TRBV7-2	.	TRBJ2-3	many	CASSLVVAGFTDTQYF	TGTGCCAGCAGCTTAGTTGTGGCAGGATTCACAGATACGCAGTATTTT
TRBV4-3	.	TRBJ1-2	few	CASSQDRGTGSYRGYTF	TGCGCCAGCAGCCAAGACAGGGGAACAGGCAGTTATCGGGGCTACACCTTC
TRBV4-3	.	TRBJ1-3	few	CASSQDIVHLSSGNTIYF	TGCGCCAGCAGCCAAGATATTGTACACCTCAGCTCTGGAAACACCATATATTTT
TRBV6-6	.	TRBJ2-1	.	CASSYKLADEQFF	TGTGCCAGCAGTTACAAACTAGCCGATGAGCAGTTCTTC
TRBV20-1	.	TRBJ1-1	many	CSADTKKLNTEAFF	TGCAGTGCAGACACCAAGAAATTGAACACTGAAGCTTTCTTT
TRBV29-1	.	TRBJ1-2	few	CSVEMAGVNYGYTF	TGCAGCGTTGAAATGGCAGGAGTTAACTATGGCTACACCTTC
TRBV3-1	.	TRBJ1-1	many	CASSPRALDTEAFF	TGTGCCAGCAGCCCGCGAGCTTTGGACACTGAAGCTTTCTTT
TRBV25-1	.	TRBJ1-2	.	CASSDRSEYGYTF	TGTGCCAGCAGTGACCGCTCCGAATATGGCTACACCTTC
TRBV4-3	.	TRBJ2-7	few	CASSQASGSGYEQYF	TGCGCCAGCAGCCAAGCTTCGGGGTCCGGGTACGAGCAGTACTTC
TRBV11-2	.	TRBJ1-5	.	CASSLTGPGDQPQHF	TGTGCCAGCAGCTTAACGGGGCCCGGTGATCAGCCCCAGCATTTT
TRBV7-9	.	TRBJ2-1	few	CASSLGVTNNEQFF	TGTGCCAGCAGCTTAGGTGTTACGAACAATGAGCAGTTCTTC
TRBV20-1	TRBD2	TRBJ2-1	.	CSATGTSGRFSNEQFF	TGCAGTGCTACCGGGACTAGCGGGAGGTTTAGCAATGAGCAGTTCTTC
TRBV12-3/TRBV12-4	.	TRBJ2-7	few	CASSIGQRRSYEQYF	TGTGCCAGCAGCATTGGACAGAGGCGGTCCTACGAGCAGTACTTC
TRBV19	.	TRBJ2-3	.	CASSIIEGEGTDTQYF	TGTGCCAGTAGTATAATAGAGGGAGAGGGCACAGATACGCAGTATTTT
TRBV5-6	.	TRBJ1-1	.	CASSEVHTEAFF	TGTGCCAGCAGCGAGGTACACACTGAAGCTTTCTTT